The sequence of this T cell receptor (beta chain) was determined in a study of CD8+CD57+ T cells in acquired aplastic anemia. For the study at large: Around 3.2 ug was the average amount of DNA from sorted CD4+ and CD8+ cells.

The ends lost 0 bases at V and 3 bases at J; junction bases unmatched: 11. Germline values: CDR1 SGDLS, CDR2 YYNGEE. CDR3 size: 18 residues. The table lists this clonotype with many counts. The TCR beta profiling, which covered VDJ combination and CDR3 sequence, was carried out using genomic DNA as the template. TCRdb analysed the reads with MiXCR anew, one entry per CDR3 protein. Here the sample spans some 200,000 distinct CDR3 sequences, approximately 60% being singletons. The source of this sequence is a human donor in good health. Sequencing used sorted CD4+, CD8+, or CD8+CD57+ T cells (not recorded which) from PBMCs. The J gene is TRBJ2-7, the V gene TRBV9; 11 bases agree with TRBD1. Here the CDR3 DNA reads TGTGCCAGCAGCGTAGGGGTTAAACCGGGACAGGGGGGCTACGAGCAGTACTTC. Translation: CASSVGVKPGQGGYEQYF.